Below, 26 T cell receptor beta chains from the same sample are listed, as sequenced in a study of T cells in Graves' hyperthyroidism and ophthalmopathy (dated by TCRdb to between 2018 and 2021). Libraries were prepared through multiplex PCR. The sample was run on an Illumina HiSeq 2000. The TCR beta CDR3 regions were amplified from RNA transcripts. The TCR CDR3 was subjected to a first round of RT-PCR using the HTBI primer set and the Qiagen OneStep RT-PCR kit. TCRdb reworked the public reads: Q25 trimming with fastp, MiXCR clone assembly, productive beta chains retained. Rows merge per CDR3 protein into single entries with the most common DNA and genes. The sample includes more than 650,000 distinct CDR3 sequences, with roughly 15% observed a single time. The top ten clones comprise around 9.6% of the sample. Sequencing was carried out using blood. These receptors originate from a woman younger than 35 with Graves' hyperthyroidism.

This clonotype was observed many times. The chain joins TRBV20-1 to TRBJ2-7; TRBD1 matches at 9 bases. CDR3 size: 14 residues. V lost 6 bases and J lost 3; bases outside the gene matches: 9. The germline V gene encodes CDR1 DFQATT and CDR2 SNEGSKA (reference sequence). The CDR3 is CSAGPGQGHYEQYF. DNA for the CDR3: TGCAGTGCGGGACCGGGACAGGGTCACTACGAGCAGTACTTC.

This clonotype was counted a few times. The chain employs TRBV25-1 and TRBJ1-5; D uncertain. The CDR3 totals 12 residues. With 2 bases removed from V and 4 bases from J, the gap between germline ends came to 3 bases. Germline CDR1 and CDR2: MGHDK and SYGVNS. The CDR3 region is CASSENNQPQHF. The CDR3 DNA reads TGTGCCAGCAGTGAAAATAATCAGCCCCAGCATTTT.

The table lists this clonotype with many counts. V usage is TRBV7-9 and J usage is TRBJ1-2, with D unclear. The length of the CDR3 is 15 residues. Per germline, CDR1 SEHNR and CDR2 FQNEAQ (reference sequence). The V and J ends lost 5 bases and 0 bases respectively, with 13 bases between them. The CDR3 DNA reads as TGTGCCAGCAGCCCGAGCAAAGGGCCTAACTATGGCTACACCTTC. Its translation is CASSPSKGPNYGYTF.

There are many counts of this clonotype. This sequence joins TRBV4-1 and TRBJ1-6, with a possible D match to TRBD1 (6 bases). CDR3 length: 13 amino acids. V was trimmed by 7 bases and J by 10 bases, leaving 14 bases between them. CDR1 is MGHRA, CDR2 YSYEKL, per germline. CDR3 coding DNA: TGCGCCAGCAATTCGGGGGCGGGCTCACCCCTCCACTTT. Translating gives CASNSGAGSPLHF.

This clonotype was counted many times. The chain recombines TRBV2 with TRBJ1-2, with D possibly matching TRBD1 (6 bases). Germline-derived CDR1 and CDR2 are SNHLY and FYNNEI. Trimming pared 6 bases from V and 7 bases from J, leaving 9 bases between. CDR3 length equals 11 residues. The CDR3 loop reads CASRGTSGYTF. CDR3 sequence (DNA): TGTGCCAGCAGGGGGACATCTGGCTACACCTTC.

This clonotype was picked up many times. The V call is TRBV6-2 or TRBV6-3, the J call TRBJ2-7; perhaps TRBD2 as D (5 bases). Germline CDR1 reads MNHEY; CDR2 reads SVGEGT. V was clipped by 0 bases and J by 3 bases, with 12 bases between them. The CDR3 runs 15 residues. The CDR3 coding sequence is TGTGCCAGCAGTTACTCGACCGGGGTAATCTACGAGCAGTACTTC. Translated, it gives CASSYSTGVIYEQYF.

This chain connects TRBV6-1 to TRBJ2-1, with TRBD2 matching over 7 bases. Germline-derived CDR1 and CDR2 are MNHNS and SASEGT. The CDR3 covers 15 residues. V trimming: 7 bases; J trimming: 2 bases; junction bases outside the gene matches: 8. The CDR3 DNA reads TGTGCCAGCAACCCCCGGGAGGCACCCTACAATGAGCAGTTCTTC. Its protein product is CASNPREAPYNEQFF.

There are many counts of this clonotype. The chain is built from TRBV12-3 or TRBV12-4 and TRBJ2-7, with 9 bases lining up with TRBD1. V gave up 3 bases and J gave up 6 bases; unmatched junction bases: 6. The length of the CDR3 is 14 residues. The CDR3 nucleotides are TGTGCCAGCAGTTTCGGGACAGGGTCCCTCGAGCAGTACTTC. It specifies CASSFGTGSLEQYF.

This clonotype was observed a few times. The CDR3 reads CASKTGIARNEQFF. The DNA for the CDR3 is TGTGCCAGCAAGACAGGTATCGCTCGCAATGAGCAGTTCTTC. The chain couples TRBV12-3 or TRBV12-4 to TRBJ2-1, with a weak D call TRBD1 (6 bases). Trimming removed 7 bases at V and 6 bases at J, with 16 bases between. The CDR3 consists of 14 residues.

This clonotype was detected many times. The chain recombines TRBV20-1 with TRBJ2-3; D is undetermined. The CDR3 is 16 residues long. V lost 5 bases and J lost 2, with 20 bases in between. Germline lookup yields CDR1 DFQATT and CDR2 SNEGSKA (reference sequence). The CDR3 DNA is TGCAGTGCTCAGATGGGCACCTTTTACCTCACAGATACGCAGTATTTT. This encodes CSAQMGTFYLTDTQYF.

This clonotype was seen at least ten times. CDR3 DNA: TGTGCCAGCAGCTTAAGCGGAGGGTATGAGCAGTTCTTC. Its translation is CASSLSGGYEQFF. This rearrangement joins TRBV7-3 to TRBJ2-1; possible D gene TRBD2, 6 bases. Germline CDR1 SGHTA, CDR2 FQGTGA. CDR3 length: 13 amino acids. The V gene lost 1 base and the J gene lost 8 bases, with 9 bases spanning the gap.

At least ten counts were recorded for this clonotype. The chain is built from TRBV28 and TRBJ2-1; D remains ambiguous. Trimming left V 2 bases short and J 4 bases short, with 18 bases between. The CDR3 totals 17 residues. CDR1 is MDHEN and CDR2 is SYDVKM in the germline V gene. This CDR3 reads CASSLALKGGDYNEQFF. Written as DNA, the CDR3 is TGTGCCAGCAGTTTAGCCCTCAAAGGCGGAGATTACAATGAGCAGTTCTTC.

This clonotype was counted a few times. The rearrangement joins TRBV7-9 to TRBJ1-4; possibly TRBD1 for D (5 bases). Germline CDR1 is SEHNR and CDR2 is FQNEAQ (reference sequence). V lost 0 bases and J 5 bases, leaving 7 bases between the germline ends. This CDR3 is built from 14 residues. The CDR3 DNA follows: TGTGCCAGCAGCTTAGCAGAGGGGAATGAAAAACTGTTTTTT. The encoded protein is CASSLAEGNEKLFF.

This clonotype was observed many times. The CDR3 is CASSEAPGRYEQYF. DNA of the CDR3: TGTGCCAGCAGTGAAGCACCAGGAAGGTACGAGCAGTACTTC. This chain links TRBV2 with TRBJ2-7; no firm D call. The germline CDR1 and CDR2 sequences are SNHLY and FYNNEI. V was trimmed by 0 bases and J by 4 bases, leaving 10 bases between them. This CDR3 spans 14 amino acids.

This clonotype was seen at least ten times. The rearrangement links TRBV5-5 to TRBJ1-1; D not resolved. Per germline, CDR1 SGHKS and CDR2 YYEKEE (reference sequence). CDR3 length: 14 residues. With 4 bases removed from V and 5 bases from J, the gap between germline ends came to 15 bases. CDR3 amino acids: CASSPKAEVTEAFF. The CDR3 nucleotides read TGTGCCAGCAGCCCTAAAGCGGAGGTAACTGAAGCTTTCTTT.

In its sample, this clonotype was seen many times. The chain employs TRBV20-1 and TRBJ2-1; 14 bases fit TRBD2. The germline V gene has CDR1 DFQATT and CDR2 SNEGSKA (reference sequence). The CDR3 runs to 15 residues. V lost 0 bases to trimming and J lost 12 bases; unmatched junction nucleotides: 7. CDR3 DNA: TGCAGTGCTAGAGAGGGACTAGCGGGAGATTTTGGGCAGTTCTTC. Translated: CSAREGLAGDFGQFF.

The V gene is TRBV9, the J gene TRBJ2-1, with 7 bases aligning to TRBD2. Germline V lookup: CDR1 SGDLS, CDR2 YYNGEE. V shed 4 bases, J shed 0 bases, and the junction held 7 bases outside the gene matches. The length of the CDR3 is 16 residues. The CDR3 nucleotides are TGTGCCAGCAGCCTAAGCGGGATCAGCTCCTACAATGAGCAGTTCTTC. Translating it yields CASSLSGISSYNEQFF.

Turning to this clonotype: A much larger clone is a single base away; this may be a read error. The CDR3 DNA is TGCAGTGCTAGGAACACGGACCCTAGTGGCTACACCTTC. Translation: CSARNTDPSGYTF. V and J are TRBV20-1 and TRBJ1-2; no clear D. Germline V CDR1 and CDR2: DFQATT, SNEGSKA (reference sequence). Trimming pared 3 bases from V and 7 bases from J, leaving 15 bases between. This CDR3 region has 13 residues.

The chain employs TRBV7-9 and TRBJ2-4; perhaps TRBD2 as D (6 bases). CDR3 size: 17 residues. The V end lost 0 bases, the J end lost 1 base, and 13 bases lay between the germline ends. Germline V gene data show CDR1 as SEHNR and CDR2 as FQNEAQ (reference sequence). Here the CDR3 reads CASSLAGGGGAKNIQYF. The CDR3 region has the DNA TGTGCCAGCAGCTTAGCGGGAGGTGGAGGGGCCAAAAACATTCAGTACTTC.

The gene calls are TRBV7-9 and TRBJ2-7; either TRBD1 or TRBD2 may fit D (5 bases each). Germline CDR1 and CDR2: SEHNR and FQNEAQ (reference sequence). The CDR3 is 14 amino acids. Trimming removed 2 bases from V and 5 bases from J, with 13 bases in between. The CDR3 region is CASSLSGGRNEQYF. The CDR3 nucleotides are TGTGCCAGCAGCTTAAGTGGGGGACGGAACGAGCAGTACTTC.

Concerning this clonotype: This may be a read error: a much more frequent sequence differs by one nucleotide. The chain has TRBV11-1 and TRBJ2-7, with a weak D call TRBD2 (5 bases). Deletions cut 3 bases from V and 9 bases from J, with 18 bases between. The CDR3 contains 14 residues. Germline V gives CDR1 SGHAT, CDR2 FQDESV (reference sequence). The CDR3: CASSFDSPAGVQYF. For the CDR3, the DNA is TGTGCCAGCAGCTTCGATAGCCCGGCGGGCGTGCAGTACTTC.

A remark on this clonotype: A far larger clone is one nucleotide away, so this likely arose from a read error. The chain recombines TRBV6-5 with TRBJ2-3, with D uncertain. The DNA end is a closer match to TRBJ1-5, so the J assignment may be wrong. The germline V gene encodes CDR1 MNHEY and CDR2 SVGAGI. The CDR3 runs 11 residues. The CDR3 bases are TGTGCCAGCAGTTACGGAGATACGCAGCATTTT. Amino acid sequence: CASSYGDTQHF.

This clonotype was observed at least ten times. The CDR3 nucleotides read TGCAGTGCCGGGACTAGCGGAACAGATACGCAGTATTTT. Translating gives CSAGTSGTDTQYF. V and J are TRBV20-1 and TRBJ2-3, with 11 bases identical to TRBD2. V was clipped by 6 bases and J by 3 bases; unmatched bases: 2. The germline CDR1 and CDR2 sequences are DFQATT and SNEGSKA (reference sequence). CDR3 length: 13 amino acids.

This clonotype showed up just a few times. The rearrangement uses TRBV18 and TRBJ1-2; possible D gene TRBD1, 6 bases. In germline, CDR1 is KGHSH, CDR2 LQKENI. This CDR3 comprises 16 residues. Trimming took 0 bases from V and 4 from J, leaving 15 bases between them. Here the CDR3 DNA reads TGTGCCAGCTCACCACCCGGGGGCGATTATTCCTATGGCTACACCTTC. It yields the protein CASSPPGGDYSYGYTF.

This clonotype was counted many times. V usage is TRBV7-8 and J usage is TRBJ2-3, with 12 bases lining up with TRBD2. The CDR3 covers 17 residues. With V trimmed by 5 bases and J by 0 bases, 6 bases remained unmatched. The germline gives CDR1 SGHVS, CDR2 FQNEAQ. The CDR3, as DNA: TGTGCCAGCAGCGCCGGACTAGCGGGACAAAGCACAGATACGCAGTATTTT. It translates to CASSAGLAGQSTDTQYF.

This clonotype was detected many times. CDR3 DNA sequence: TGTGCCAGCAGTTTGGTGGACAGGGGCTACAATGAGCAGTTCTTC. This encodes CASSLVDRGYNEQFF. The gene calls are TRBV28 and TRBJ2-1; 9 nucleotides align to TRBD1. The germline CDR1 and CDR2 sequences are MDHEN and SYDVKM. CDR3 size: 15 residues. The ends lost 3 bases at V and 3 bases at J; junction bases unmatched: 3.